This TCR beta chain was found in a study of shared clonotypes between healthy human individuals. Measured with immunoSEQ multiplex PCR; TCRdb has only the in-frame clones, and not every one. The sample lists fewer than 2.5 million clones; 80% to 95% were seen once. Sequenced material: naive CD4+ T cells from PBMCs. Subset in this sample: CD45RA+ positively selected. The sequence was collected from a man younger than 35 in good health. Some clones in this sample may be carry-over from other donors' samples.

The CDR3 DNA reads as TGTGCCAGCATAGCCCACAGGGTTTCAGCTGAAGCTTTCTTT. Translation gives CASIAHRVSAEAFF. The V and J genes are TRBV6-1 and TRBJ1-1; the D gene is possibly TRBD1 (6 bases). Germline V gene data show CDR1 as MNHNS and CDR2 as SASEGT. CDR3 length: 14 residues. Between the trimmed V and J ends, which lost 7 bases and 6 bases, there was a span of 18 bases.